This TCR beta chain was profiled in a study of cytomegalovirus exposure and HLA in healthy donors. Study context: Among approximately 400 genotyped donors, around 80% fell in the Caucasian-associated ancestry cluster.

This CDR3 comprises 16 residues. CDR1 and CDR2 from the germline V gene are MGHDK and SYGVNS. Between the trimmed V and J ends, which lost 1 base and 8 bases, there was a span of 15 bases. This clone showed up just a few times. The PCR contained 60 Vbeta and 13 Jbeta primers. Assay used: immunoSEQ multiplex PCR; TCRdb lists only in-frame clones, some missing. This repertoire shows roughly 180,000 clones, around four fifths found once; its top ten account for roughly 3.7%. Sequencing input: PBMCs. The source of this sequence is an older woman in good health and CMV-seropositive. The gene calls are TRBV25-1 and TRBJ1-6, with D tentatively TRBD1 (6 bases). The CDR3 DNA sequence: TGTGCCAGCAGTGAATTGAGGCAGGGGCGAGATTCACCCCTCCACTTT. Translation gives CASSELRQGRDSPLHF.